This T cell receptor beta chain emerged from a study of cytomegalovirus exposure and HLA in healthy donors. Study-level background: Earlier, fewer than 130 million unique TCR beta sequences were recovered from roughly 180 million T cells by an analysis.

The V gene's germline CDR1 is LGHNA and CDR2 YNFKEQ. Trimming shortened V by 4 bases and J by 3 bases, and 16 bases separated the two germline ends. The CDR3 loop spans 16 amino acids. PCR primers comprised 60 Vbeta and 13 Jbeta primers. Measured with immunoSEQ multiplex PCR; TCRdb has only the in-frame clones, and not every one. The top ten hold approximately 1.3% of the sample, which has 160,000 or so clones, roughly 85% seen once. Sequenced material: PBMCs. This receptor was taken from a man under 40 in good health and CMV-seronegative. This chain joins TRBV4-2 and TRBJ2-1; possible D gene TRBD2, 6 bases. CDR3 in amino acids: CASSLTVAGNYNEQFF. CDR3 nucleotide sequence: TGTGCCAGCAGCCTAACTGTGGCGGGGAACTACAATGAGCAGTTCTTC.